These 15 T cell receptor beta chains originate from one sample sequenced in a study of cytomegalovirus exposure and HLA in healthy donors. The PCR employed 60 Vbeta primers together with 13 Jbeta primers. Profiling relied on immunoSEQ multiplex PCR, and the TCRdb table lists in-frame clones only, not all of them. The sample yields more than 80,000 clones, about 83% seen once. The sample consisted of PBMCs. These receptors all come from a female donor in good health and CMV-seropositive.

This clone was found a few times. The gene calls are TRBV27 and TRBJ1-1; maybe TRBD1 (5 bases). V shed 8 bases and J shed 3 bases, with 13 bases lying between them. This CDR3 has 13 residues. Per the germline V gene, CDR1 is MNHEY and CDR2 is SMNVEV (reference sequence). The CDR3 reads CASGKGLYTEAFF. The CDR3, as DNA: TGTGCCAGCGGGAAGGGGCTGTACACTGAAGCTTTCTTT.

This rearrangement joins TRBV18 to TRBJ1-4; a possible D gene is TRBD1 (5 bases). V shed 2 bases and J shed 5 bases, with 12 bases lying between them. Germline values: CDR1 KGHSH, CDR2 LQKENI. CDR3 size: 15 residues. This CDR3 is CASSPITGQNEKLFF. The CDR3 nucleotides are TGTGCCAGCTCACCAATCACAGGCCAGAATGAAAAACTGTTTTTT. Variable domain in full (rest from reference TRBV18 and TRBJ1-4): NAGVMQNPRHLVRRRGQEARLRCSPMKGHSHVYWYRQLPEEGLKFMVYLQKENIIDESGMPKERFSAEFPKEGPSILRIQQVVRGDSAAYFCASSPITGQNEKLFFGSGTQLSVL.

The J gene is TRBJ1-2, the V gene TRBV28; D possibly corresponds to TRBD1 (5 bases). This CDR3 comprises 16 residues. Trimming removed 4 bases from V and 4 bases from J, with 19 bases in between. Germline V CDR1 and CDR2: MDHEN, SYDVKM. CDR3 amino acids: CASSSRGGGVGYGYTF. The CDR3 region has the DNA TGTGCCAGCAGTTCCCGAGGTGGGGGGGTAGGCTATGGCTACACCTTC.

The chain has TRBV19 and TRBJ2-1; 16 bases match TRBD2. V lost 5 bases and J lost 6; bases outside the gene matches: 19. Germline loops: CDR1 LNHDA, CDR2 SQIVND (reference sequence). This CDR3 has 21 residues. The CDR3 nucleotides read TGTGCCAGTAGTCCCAGACGGGGACTAGCGGGAGGGCCGTTCCGAACCAATGAGCAGTTCTTC. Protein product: CASSPRRGLAGGPFRTNEQFF.

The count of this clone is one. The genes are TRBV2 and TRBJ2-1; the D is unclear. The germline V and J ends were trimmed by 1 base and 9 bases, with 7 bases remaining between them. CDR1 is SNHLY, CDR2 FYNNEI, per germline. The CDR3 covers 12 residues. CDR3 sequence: CASSEGWAEQFF. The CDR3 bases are TGTGCCAGCAGTGAAGGGTGGGCTGAGCAGTTCTTC. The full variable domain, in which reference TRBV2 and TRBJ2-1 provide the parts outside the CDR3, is EPEVTQTPSHQVTQMGQEVILRCVPISNHLYFYWYRQILGQKVEFLVSFYNNEISEKSEIFDDQFSVERPDGSNFTLKIRSTKLEDSAMYFCASSEGWAEQFFGPGTRLTVL.

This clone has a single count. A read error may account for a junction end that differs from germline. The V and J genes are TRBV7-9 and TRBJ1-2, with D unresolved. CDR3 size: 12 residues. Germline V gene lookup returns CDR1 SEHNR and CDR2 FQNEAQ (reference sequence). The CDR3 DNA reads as TGTTCCAGCAGCTTCCGTGGTGAGGGCTACACCTTC. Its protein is CSSSFRGEGYTF.

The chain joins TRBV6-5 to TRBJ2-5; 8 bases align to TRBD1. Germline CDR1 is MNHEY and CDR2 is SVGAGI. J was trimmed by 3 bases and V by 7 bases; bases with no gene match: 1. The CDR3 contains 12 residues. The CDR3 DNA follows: TGTGCCAGCACGGGACAGGAAGAGACCCAGTACTTC. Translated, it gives CASTGQEETQYF.

The DNA for the CDR3 is TGTGCCAGCAGTGACGCCGGGTCCCGAAACACTGAAGCTTTCTTT. Translating gives CASSDAGSRNTEAFF. The chain carries TRBV6-1 and TRBJ1-1; no clear D gene. The V end lost 3 bases, the J end lost 2 bases, and 13 bases lay between the germline ends. The CDR3 contains 15 residues. The germline CDR1 and CDR2 sequences are MNHNS and SASEGT.

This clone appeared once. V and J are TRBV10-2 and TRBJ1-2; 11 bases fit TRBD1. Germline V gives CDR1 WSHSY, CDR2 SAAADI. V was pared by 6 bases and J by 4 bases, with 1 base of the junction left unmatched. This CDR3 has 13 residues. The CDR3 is CASSGTGGYGYTF. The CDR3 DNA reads TGCGCCAGCAGCGGGACAGGGGGCTATGGCTACACCTTC.

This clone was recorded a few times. The CDR3 sequence: CASSLDSLNEQFF. CDR3 bases: TGCGCCAGCAGCTTGGACAGTTTGAATGAGCAGTTCTTC. The chain carries TRBV5-1 and TRBJ2-1; D is undetermined. The CDR3 sequence is 13 residues long. The germline CDR1 and CDR2 sequences are SGHRS and YFSETQ. V lost 0 bases and J lost 7, with 8 bases in between.

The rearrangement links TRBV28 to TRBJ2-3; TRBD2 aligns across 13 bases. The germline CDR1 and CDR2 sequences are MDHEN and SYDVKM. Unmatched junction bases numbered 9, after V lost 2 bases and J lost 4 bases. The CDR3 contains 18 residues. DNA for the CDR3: TGTGCCAGCAGTTTACCGAGGACTAGCGGGAGATGGGCAGATACGCAGTATTTT. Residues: CASSLPRTSGRWADTQYF.

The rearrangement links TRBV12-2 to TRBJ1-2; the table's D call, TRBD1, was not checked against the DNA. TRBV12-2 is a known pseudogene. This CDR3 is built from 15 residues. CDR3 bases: TGTGCAAGTCGCTTAGAACAGAGCTCTAACTATGGCTACACCTTC. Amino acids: CASRLEQSSNYGYTF.

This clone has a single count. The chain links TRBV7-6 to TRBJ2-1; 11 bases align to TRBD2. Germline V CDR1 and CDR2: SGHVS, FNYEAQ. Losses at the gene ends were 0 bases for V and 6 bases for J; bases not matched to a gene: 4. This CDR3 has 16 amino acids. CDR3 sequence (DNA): TGTGCCAGCAGCTTAGCATGGCTAGCGGGGGGCAATGAGCAGTTCTTC. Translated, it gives CASSLAWLAGGNEQFF.

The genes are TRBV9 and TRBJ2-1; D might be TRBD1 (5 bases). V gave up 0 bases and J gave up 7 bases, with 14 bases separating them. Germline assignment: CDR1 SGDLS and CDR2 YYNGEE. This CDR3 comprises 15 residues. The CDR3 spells CASSVGQGLGNEQFF. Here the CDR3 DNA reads TGTGCCAGCAGCGTAGGGCAGGGATTGGGGAATGAGCAGTTCTTC.

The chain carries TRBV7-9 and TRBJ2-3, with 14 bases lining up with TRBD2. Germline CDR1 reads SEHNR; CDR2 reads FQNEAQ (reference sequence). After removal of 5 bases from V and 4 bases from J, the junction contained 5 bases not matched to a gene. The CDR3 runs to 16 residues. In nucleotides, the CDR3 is TGTGCCAGCAGCGCCGGGACTAGCGGGAGAGCAGATACGCAGTATTTT. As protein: CASSAGTSGRADTQYF.